This TCR beta chain stems from a study of early T cells in non-severe SARS-CoV-2 infection. Study information: It was bulk RNA from unsorted whole blood that was sequenced, and the chains were unpaired. Study-level findings and limits: Database matching using VDJdb favored anti-spike CD8 responses, with private and CD4 specificities left missing.

The CDR3 length is 14 residues. V dropped 1 base and J dropped 8 bases, with 11 bases sitting between them. Unique molecular identifiers were affixed to single, distinct cDNA molecules. TCRdb analysed the 5' RACE reads with MiXCR anew, one entry per CDR3 protein. The sample comprises 45,000 to 55,000 distinct CDR3 sequences, 5.5% to 8% of which are singletons, and about 2.7% rests with the top ten. The table lists this clonotype with a few counts. As yet, its antigen is unknown. The V call is TRBV12-3 or TRBV12-4, the J call TRBJ1-4, with D tentatively TRBD1 (5 bases). This specimen was whole blood, taken at baseline. The receptor's source is an adult who was a healthcare worker with PCR-confirmed SARS-CoV-2 infection or an uninfected control (not recorded which). CDR3 amino acids: CASSLGQWGEKLFF. The DNA of the CDR3 is TGTGCCAGCAGTTTAGGACAGTGGGGAGAAAAACTGTTTTTT.